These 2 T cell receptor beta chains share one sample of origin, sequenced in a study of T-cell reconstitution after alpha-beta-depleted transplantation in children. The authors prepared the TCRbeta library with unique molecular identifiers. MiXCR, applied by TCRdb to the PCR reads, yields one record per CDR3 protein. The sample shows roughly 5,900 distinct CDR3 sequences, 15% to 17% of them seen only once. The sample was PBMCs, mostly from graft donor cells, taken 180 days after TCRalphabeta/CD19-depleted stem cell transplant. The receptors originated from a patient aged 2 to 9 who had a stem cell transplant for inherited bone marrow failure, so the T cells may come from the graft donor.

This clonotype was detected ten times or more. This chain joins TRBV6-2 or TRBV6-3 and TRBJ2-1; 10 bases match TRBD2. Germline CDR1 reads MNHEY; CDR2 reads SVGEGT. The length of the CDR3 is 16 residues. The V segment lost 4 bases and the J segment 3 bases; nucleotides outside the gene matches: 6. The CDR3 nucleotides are TGTGCCAGCAGTTTGGCTTTAGCGGGAGGCTACAATGAGCAGTTCTTC. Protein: CASSLALAGGYNEQFF.

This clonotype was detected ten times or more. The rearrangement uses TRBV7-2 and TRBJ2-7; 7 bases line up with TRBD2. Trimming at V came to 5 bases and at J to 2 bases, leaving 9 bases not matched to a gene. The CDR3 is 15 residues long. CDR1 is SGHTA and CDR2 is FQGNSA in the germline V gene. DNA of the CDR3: TGTGCCAGCAGCCCCTGGTGGGAGGGGACCTACGAGCAGTACTTC. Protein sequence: CASSPWWEGTYEQYF.